The clone carrying this T cell receptor (beta chain) was picked up many times. The target antigen is unknown. These data originate in a study of T cells in Graves' hyperthyroidism and ophthalmopathy. General study points: With a median lead of around 6.7 months before onset, the model predicted ophthalmopathy.

Researchers took RNA transcripts and amplified the TCR beta CDR3 regions from them. First-round RT-PCR of the TCR CDR3 relied on the HTBI primer set. TCRdb recomputed calls from the multiplex PCR reads with MiXCR, one row per CDR3 protein. The sample consists of some 580,000 distinct CDR3 sequences, around 15% of them appearing once. It was uncontrolled infection, other autoimmune disease, pregnancy or lactation that excluded patients. Orbital computed tomography and thyroid ultrasound, together with serum TRAb and thyroxine and clinical symptoms, were used for diagnoses. The source of the PBMCs was approximately 9.5 ml of fresh peripheral blood. The CDR3 extends over 16 amino acids. CDR1 and CDR2 (germline): MNHNS, SASEGT. V dropped 6 bases and J dropped 4 bases, with 16 bases sitting between them.

The sample comprised blood. The chain joins TRBV6-1 to TRBJ1-6; tentative D call: TRBD1 (5 bases). This sequence was found in a woman between 40 and 50 years old with Graves' ophthalmopathy. This CDR3 reads CASRGVLMEYNSPLHF. CDR3 bases: TGTGCCAGCAGGGGGGTATTAATGGAATATAATTCACCCCTCCACTTT.